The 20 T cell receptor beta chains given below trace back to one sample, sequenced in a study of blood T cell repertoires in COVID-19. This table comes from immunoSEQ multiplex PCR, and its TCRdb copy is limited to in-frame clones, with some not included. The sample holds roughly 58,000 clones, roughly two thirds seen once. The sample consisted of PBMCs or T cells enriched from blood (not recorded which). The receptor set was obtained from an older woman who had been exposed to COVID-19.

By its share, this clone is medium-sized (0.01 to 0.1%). CDR3: CASSPKGDQPQHF. The CDR3, as DNA: TGTGCCAGCAGCCCCAAGGGGGATCAGCCCCAGCATTTT. J is TRBJ1-5 and V is TRBV7-9, with D possibly TRBD1 on 6 matching bases. Trimming stripped 5 bases from V and 5 bases from J, with 10 bases between. Germline V gives CDR1 SEHNR, CDR2 FQNEAQ (reference sequence). This CDR3 comprises 13 residues.

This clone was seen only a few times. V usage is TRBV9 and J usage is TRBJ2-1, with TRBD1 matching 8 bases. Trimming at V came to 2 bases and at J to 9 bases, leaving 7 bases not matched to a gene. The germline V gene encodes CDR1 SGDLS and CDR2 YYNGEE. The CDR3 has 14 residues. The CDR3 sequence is CASSVPGQEAEQFF. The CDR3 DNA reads TGTGCCAGCAGCGTTCCGGGACAGGAAGCTGAGCAGTTCTTC.

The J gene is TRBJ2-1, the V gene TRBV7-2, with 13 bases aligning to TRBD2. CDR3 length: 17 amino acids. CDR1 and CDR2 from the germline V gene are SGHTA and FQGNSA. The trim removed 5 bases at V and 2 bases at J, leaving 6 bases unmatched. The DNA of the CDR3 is TGTGCCAGCAGCGGACTAGCGGGAGAAGATCCCTACAATGAGCAGTTCTTC. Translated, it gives CASSGLAGEDPYNEQFF.

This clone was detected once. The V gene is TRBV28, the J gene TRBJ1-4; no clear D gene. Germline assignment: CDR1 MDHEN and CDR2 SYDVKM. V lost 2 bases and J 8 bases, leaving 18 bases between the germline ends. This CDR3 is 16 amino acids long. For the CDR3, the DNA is TGTGCCAGCAGTTTAAGTCGTTCATGGGCGGGGGAAAAACTGTTTTTT. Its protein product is CASSLSRSWAGEKLFF.

DNA for the CDR3: TGCAGCGTTGTGGTTGGGGTCAGGGGGTACGAGCAGTACTTC. Amino acid sequence: CSVVVGVRGYEQYF. The chain carries TRBV29-1 and TRBJ2-7; 7 bases are shared with TRBD1. The CDR3 totals 14 residues. V was clipped by 4 bases and J by 4 bases; unmatched bases: 10. Germline lookup yields CDR1 SQVTM and CDR2 ANQGSEA.

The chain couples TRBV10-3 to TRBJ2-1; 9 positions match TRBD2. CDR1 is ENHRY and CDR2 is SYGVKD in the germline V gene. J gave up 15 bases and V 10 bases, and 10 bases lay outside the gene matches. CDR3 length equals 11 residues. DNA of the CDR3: TGTGCCACCGCGGAGGCGGGAGGGGGGTTCTTC. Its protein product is CATAEAGGGFF.

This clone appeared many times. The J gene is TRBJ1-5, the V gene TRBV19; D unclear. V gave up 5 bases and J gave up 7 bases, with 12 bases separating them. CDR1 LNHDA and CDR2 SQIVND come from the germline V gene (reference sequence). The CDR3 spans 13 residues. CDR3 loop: CASSQDWSQPQHF. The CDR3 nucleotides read TGTGCCAGTAGTCAGGACTGGAGCCAGCCCCAGCATTTT.

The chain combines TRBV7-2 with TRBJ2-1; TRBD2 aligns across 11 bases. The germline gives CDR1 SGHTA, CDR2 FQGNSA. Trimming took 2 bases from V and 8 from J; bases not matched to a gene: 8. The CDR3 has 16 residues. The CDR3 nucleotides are TGTGCCAGCAGCTTACTCACTAGCGGGAGAGGCGATGAGCAGTTCTTC. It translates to CASSLLTSGRGDEQFF.

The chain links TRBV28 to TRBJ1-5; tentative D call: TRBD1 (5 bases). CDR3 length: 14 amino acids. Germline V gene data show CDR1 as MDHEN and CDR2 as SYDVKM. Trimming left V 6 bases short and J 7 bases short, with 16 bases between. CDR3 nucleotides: TGTGCCAGCAGGCCGGACAACTGGGCCCAGCCCCAGCATTTT. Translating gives CASRPDNWAQPQHF.

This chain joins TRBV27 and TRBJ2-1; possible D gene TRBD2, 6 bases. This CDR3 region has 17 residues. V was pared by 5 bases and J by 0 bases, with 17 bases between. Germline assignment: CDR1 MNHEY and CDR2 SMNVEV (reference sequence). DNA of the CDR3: TGTGCCAGCAGTCCATCGGGGGTGGGAAGCTCCTACAATGAGCAGTTCTTC. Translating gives CASSPSGVGSSYNEQFF.

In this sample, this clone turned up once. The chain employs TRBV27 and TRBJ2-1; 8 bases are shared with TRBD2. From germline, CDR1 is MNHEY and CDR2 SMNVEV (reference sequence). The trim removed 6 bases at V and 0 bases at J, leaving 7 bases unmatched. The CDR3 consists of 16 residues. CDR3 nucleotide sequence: TGTGCCAGCAGCACTAGCGGATCTTTCTCCTACAATGAGCAGTTCTTC. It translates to CASSTSGSFSYNEQFF.

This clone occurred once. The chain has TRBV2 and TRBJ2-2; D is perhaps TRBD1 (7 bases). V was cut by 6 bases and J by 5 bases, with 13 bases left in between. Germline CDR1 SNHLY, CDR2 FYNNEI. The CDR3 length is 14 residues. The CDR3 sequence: CASSGGQLTGELFF. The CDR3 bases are TGTGCCAGCAGCGGGGGACAGCTTACCGGGGAGCTGTTTTTT.

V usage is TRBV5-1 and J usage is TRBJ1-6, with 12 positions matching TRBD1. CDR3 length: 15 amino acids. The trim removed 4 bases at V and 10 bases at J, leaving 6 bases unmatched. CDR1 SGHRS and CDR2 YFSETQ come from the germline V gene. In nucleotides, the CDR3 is TGCGCCAGCAGCCCTCGGGACAGGGGGCAATCACCCCTCCACTTT. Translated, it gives CASSPRDRGQSPLHF.

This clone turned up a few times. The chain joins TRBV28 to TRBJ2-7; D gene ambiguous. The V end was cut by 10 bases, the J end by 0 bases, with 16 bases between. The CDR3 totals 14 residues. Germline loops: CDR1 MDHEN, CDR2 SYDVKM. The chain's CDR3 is CATDTSGASYEQYF. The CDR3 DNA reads TGTGCCACCGACACGTCAGGTGCCTCCTACGAGCAGTACTTC.

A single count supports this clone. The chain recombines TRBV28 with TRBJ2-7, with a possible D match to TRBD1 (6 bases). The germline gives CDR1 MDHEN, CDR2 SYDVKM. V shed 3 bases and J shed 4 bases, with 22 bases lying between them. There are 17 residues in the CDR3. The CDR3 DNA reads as TGTGCCAGCAGTTTTTCCGGCCTTGGCAGGGGTCTATACGAGCAGTACTTC. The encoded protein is CASSFSGLGRGLYEQYF.

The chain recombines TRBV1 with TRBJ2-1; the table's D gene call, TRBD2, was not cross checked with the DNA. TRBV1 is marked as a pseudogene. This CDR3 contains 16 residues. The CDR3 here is CTSSQDPAGGPNEQFF. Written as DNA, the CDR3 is TGCACCAGCAGCCAAGATCCAGCGGGAGGGCCGAATGAGCAGTTCTTC.

For the CDR3, the DNA is TGTGCCAGCAGCAACCCGACAGGGGGAGTTCAAGCCAAAAACATTCAGTACTTC. This sequence encodes CASSNPTGGVQAKNIQYF. The chain joins TRBV3-1 (or the pseudogene TRBV3-2) to TRBJ2-4, with 9 bases aligning to TRBD1. Germline values: CDR1 LGHDT, CDR2 YNNKEL (reference sequence). The J segment lost 0 bases and the V segment lost 5 bases, leaving 11 bases of the junction unmatched. The CDR3 is made up of 18 amino acids.

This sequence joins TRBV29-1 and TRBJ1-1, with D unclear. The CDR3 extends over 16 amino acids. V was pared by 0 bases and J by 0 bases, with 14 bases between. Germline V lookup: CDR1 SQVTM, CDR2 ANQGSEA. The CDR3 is CSVEEEGFWMNTEAFF. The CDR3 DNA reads TGCAGCGTTGAAGAGGAGGGATTCTGGATGAACACTGAAGCTTTCTTT.

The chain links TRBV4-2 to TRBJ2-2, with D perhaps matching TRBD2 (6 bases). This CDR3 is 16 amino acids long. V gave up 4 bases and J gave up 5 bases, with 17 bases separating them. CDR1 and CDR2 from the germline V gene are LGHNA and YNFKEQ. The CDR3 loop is CASSPSGGAFTGELFF. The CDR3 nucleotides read TGTGCCAGCAGCCCCTCGGGCGGGGCCTTTACCGGGGAGCTGTTTTTT.

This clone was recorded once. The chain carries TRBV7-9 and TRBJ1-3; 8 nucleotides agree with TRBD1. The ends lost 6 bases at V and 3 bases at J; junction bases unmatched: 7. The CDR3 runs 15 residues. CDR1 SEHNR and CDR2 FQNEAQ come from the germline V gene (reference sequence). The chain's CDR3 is CASRPDRGDGNTIYF. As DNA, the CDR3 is TGTGCCAGCAGACCTGACAGGGGTGATGGAAACACCATATATTTT.